This T cell receptor beta chain originates from a study of OX40 agonist ivuxolimab in advanced cancers. Background on the study: Patients' therapy was ivuxolimab, an antibody that acts as an agonist of OX40 (CD134). Hepatocellular carcinoma, melanoma, renal cell or head and neck cancer was diagnosed in the dose-escalation patients.

Samples of blood were obtained at baseline, on cycle 4 day 1, and on cycle 7 day 1. The trim removed 3 bases at V and 11 bases at J, leaving 7 bases unmatched. There are 13 residues in the CDR3. From germline, CDR1 is SGHRS and CDR2 YFSETQ. TCRdb's table, derived via immunoSEQ multiplex PCR, lists solely in-frame clones and lacks some. The table shows thousands of clones, with 88% occurring only once. Here the sequenced sample was CD4+ or CD8+ T cells sorted from blood, taken in a trial of the OX40 agonist ivuxolimab. The receptor was derived from an adult with an advanced solid tumor such as melanoma, head and neck, liver or kidney cancer. The chain is built from TRBV5-1 and TRBJ2-2; TRBD1 agrees at 7 bases. The CDR3 DNA follows: TGCGCCAGCAGCTCCAGACAGGGCTTAGAGCTGTTTTTT. It specifies CASSSRQGLELFF.